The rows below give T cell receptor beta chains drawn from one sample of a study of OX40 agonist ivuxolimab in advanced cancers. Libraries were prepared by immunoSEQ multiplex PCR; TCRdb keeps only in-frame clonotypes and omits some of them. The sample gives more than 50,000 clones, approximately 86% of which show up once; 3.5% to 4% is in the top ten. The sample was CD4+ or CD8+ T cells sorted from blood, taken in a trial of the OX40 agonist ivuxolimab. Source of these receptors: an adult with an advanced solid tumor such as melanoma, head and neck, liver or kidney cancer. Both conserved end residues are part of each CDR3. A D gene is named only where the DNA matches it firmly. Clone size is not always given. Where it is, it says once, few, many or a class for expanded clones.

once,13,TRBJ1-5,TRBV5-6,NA,CASSLRTAQPQHF,TGTGCCAGCAGCTTGCGCACGGCACAGCCCCAGCATTTT
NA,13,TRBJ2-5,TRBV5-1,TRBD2,CASSGGVQETQYF,TGCGCCAGCAGCGGGGGGGTTCAAGAGACCCAGTACTTC
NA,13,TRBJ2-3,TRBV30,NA,CAWSVQGPDTQYF,TGTGCCTGGAGTGTACAAGGGCCAGATACGCAGTATTTT
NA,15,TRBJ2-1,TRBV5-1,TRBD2,CASSSGTSGYNEQFF,TGCGCCAGCAGCTCGGGGACTAGCGGTTACAATGAGCAGTTCTTC
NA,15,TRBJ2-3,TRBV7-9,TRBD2,CASSHSGSVTDTQYF,TGTGCCAGCAGCCATAGCGGGAGTGTAACAGATACGCAGTATTTT
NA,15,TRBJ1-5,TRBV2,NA,CASSEFGGSNQPQHF,TGTGCCAGCAGTGAATTCGGGGGCAGCAATCAGCCCCAGCATTTT
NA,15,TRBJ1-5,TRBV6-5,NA,CASSYSGTTNQPQHF,TGTGCCAGCAGTTACAGTGGGACGACCAATCAGCCCCAGCATTTT
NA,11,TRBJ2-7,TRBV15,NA,CATSSGLEQYF,TGTGCCACCAGCAGTGGGCTCGAGCAGTACTTC
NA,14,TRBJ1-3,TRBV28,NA,CASSLFSSGNTIYF,TGTGCCAGCAGTTTATTTTCCTCTGGAAACACCATATATTTT
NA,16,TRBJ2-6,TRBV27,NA,CASSLRWGAGANVLTF,TGTGCCAGCAGTTTAAGGTGGGGAGCTGGGGCCAACGTCCTGACTTTC
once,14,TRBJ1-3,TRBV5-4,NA,CASSLDAAGNTIYF,TGTGCCAGCAGCTTAGACGCAGCTGGAAACACCATATATTTT
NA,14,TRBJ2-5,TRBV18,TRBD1,CASSPTGDAETQYF,TGTGCCAGCTCACCCACAGGGGATGCGGAGACCCAGTACTTC
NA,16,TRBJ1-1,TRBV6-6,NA,CASSYSVEGKGTEAFF,TGTGCCAGCAGTTACTCGGTGGAGGGGAAGGGCACTGAAGCTTTCTTT
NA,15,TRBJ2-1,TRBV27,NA,CASRTPGGKDNEQFF,TGTGCCAGCCGAACCCCCGGGGGAAAGGACAATGAGCAGTTCTTC
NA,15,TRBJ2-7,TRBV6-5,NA,CASSSQDSYPYEQYF,TGTGCCAGCAGTTCCCAGGACAGTTACCCCTACGAGCAGTACTTC
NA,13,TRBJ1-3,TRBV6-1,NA,CASSSGPGNTIYF,TGTGCCAGCAGTTCAGGGCCGGGAAACACCATATATTTT
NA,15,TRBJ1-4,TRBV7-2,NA,CASSSFQRSNEKLFF,TGTGCCAGCAGCTCCTTCCAGAGGTCTAATGAAAAACTGTTTTTT
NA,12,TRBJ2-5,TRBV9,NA,CASSVPGETQYF,TGTGCCAGCAGCGTTCCCGGGGAGACCCAGTACTTC
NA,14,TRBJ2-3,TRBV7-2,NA,CASSFGSNTDTQYF,TGTGCCAGCAGCTTCGGGTCGAACACAGATACGCAGTATTTT
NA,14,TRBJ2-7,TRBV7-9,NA,CASSLEEGRDEQYF,TGTGCCAGCAGCTTAGAAGAAGGAAGGGACGAGCAGTACTTC
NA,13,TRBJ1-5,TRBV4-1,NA,CASSQDWNQPQHF,TGCGCCAGCAGCCAAGATTGGAATCAGCCCCAGCATTTT
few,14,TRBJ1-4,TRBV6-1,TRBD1,CASGTGGPNEKLFF,TGTGCCAGCGGGACAGGGGGCCCTAATGAAAAACTGTTTTTT
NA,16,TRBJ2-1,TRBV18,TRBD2,CASSGRTSGSSHEQFF,TGTGCCAGCTCAGGGCGGACTAGCGGGAGCTCGCATGAGCAGTTCTTC
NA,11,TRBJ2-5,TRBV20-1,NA,CSGVLQETQYF,TGCAGTGGGGTCCTTCAAGAGACCCAGTACTTC
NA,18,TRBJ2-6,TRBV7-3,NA,CASSLRGLQSSGANVLTF,TGTGCCAGCAGCTTAAGGGGACTGCAGAGCTCTGGGGCCAACGTCCTGACTTTC
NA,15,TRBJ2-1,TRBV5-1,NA,CASSLGGSSYNEQFF,TGCGCCAGCAGCTTGGGTGGAAGCTCCTACAATGAGCAGTTCTTC
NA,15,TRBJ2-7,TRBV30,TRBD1,CAWSVPYRGLYEQYF,TGTGCCTGGAGTGTCCCCTACAGGGGGCTTTACGAGCAGTACTTC
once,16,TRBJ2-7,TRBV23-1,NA,CASSPPGDKRYWEQYF,TGCGCCAGCAGTCCGCCCGGAGATAAGCGGTACTGGGAGCAGTACTTC
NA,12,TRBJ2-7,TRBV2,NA,CASSVFTYEQYF,TGTGCCAGCAGTGTTTTTACCTACGAGCAGTACTTC
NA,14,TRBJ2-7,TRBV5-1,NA,CASSLGPQAYEQYF,TGCGCCAGCAGCTTGGGCCCCCAAGCCTACGAGCAGTACTTC
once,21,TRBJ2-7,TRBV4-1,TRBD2,CASSQGFSWGIAGGLTYEQYF,TGCGCCAGCAGCCAAGGCTTCTCCTGGGGTATAGCGGGAGGATTAACCTACGAGCAGTACTTC
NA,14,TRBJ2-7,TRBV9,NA,CASSPGELIYEQYF,TGTGCCAGCAGCCCCGGGGAGCTGATCTACGAGCAGTACTTC
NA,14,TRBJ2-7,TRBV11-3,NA,CASSHRRFLYEQYF,TGTGCCAGCAGCCACCGGAGGTTCCTATACGAGCAGTACTTC
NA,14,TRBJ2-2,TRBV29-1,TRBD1,CSARTGGATGELFF,TGCAGCGCTAGGACAGGGGGCGCAACCGGGGAGCTGTTTTTT
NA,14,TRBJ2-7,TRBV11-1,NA,CASSLSGPTYEQYF,TGTGCCAGCAGCTTATCTGGCCCCACCTACGAGCAGTACTTC
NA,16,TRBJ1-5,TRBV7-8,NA,CASSLGRGGDNQPQHF,TGTGCCAGCAGCTTAGGACGGGGGGGAGACAATCAGCCCCAGCATTTT
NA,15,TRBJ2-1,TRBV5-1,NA,CASSSGPRVVNEQFF,TGCGCCAGCAGCTCGGGGCCAAGGGTGGTCAATGAGCAGTTCTTC
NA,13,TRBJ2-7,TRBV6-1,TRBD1,CASSEEQGYEQYF,TGTGCCAGCAGTGAAGAACAGGGGTACGAGCAGTACTTC
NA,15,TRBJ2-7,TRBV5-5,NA,CASAATSGVNYEQYF,TGTGCCAGCGCTGCAACTTCGGGAGTCAACTACGAGCAGTACTTC
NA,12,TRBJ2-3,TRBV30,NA,CAWDQGSDTQYF,TGTGCCTGGGATCAAGGCTCAGATACGCAGTATTTT
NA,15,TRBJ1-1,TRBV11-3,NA,CASRAYGGVTTEAFF,TGTGCCAGCAGAGCTTATGGGGGAGTAACCACTGAAGCTTTCTTT
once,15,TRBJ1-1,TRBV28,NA,CASSLPGSMNTEAFF,TGTGCCAGCAGTTTGCCCGGTAGTATGAACACTGAAGCTTTCTTT
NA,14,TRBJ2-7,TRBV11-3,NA,CASSFFRASYEQYF,TGTGCCAGCAGCTTTTTCAGGGCCTCCTACGAGCAGTACTTC
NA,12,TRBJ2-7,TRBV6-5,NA,CASSYNGHEQYF,TGTGCCAGCAGTTACAATGGCCACGAGCAGTACTTC
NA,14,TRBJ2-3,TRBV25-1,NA,CASSEARAADTQYF,TGTGCCAGCAGCGAGGCACGGGCCGCCGATACGCAGTATTTT
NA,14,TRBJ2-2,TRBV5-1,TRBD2,CASSISGSTGELFF,TGCGCCAGCAGCATTAGCGGGAGCACCGGGGAGCTGTTTTTT
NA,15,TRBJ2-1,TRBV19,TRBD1,CASSIWGQGDNEQFF,TGTGCCAGTAGTATATGGGGACAGGGAGACAATGAGCAGTTCTTC
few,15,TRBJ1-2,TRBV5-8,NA,CASSSTGAAPSGYTF,TGTGCCAGCAGCTCGACCGGGGCAGCCCCATCGGGCTACACCTTC
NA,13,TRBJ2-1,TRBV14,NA,CASSPGVYNEQFF,TGTGCCAGCAGCCCCGGGGTCTACAATGAGCAGTTCTTC
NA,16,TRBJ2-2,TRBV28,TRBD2,CASSFGTSENTGELFF,TGTGCCAGCAGCTTTGGGACTAGCGAGAACACCGGGGAGCTGTTTTTT
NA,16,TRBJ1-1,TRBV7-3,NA,CASSLTSKGPNTEAFF,TGTGCCAGCAGCTTAACGTCTAAGGGACCGAACACTGAAGCTTTCTTT
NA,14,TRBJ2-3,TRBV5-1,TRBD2,CASSLGLASDTQYF,TGCGCCAGCAGCCTCGGACTAGCCTCAGATACGCAGTATTTT